A selection of T cell receptor beta chains follows, all from one sample in a study of blood T cell repertoires in COVID-19. Sequencing used immunoSEQ multiplex PCR; TCRdb keeps in-frame clones, though not all of them. The sample lists around 20,000 clones, approximately 90% occurring once. Sequencing input: peripheral blood. The receptors were sampled from a human donor in a cohort sampled during active COVID-19. The donor label of this sample is uncertain. Both conserved end residues are part of each CDR3. D genes are given only for firm matches. Not all rows give a size; the values are once, few, many and, for expanded clones, a class.

TRBJ2-1,TRBD1,TRBV5-1,NA,TGCGCCAGCAGCCCCGACAGGGGAGCCTACAATGAGCAGTTCTTC,CASSPDRGAYNEQFF
TRBJ1-5,NA,TRBV27,NA,TGTGCCAGCAGTATCAACTTCAATCAGCCCCAGCATTTT,CASSINFNQPQHF
TRBJ2-1,NA,TRBV6-6,NA,TGTGCCAGCAGTTACTCGTCAGGGATTTACAATGAGCAGTTCTTC,CASSYSSGIYNEQFF
TRBJ2-1,TRBD2,TRBV19,NA,TGTGCCAGTAGTATATGGGCCTCTAGCGGGAGCTACAATGAGCAGTTCTTC,CASSIWASSGSYNEQFF
TRBJ2-7,TRBD2,TRBV28,NA,TGTGCCAGCAGACCGGGGGGGGCTAGTCTCCTCGGCGAGCAGTACTTC,CASRPGGASLLGEQYF
TRBJ1-2,TRBD1,TRBV19,NA,TGTGCCAGTAGTATCAGGGGGAATGGCTACACCTTC,CASSIRGNGYTF
TRBJ1-4,NA,TRBV30,NA,TGTGCCTGGAGCCCCGGACAGAGCGGAAAACTGTTTTTT,CAWSPGQSGKLFF
TRBJ2-7,TRBD2,TRBV6-5,NA,TGTGCCAGCAGTCGGGACTACGCCTACGAGCAGTACTTC,CASSRDYAYEQYF
TRBJ2-4,NA,TRBV7-2,NA,TGTGCCAGCAGCTCTCCCAGGGTAGCCAAAAACATTCAGTACTTC,CASSSPRVAKNIQYF
TRBJ2-7,TRBD1,TRBV18,NA,TGTGCCAGCTCACCTGGGACAGGGGGCTACGAGCAGTACTTC,CASSPGTGGYEQYF
TRBJ2-7,TRBD2,TRBV6-4,few,TGTGCCAGCACCGACTCTGGCGGGAGGGTTTCCTACGAGCAGTACTTC,CASTDSGGRVSYEQYF
TRBJ2-1,TRBD2,TRBV5-4,NA,TGTGCCAGCAGCGTAGCGGGGTATGGGTACAATGAGCAGTTCTTC,CASSVAGYGYNEQFF
TRBJ1-2,NA,TRBV18,NA,TGTGCCAGCTCAGCGGACAGCGTAAGGGGCTACACCTTC,CASSADSVRGYTF
TRBJ2-7,TRBD1,TRBV29-1,NA,TGCAGCGTCGGGACAGGGATCTACGAGCAGTACTTC,CSVGTGIYEQYF
TRBJ2-6,TRBD1,TRBV9,NA,TGTGCCAGCAGCCGGACAGGCCTACAGAGCTCTGGGGCCAACGTCCTGACTTTC,CASSRTGLQSSGANVLTF
TRBJ2-1,TRBD2,TRBV27,NA,TGTGCCAGCAGTTCCCCCGGGACTAGCGGGAGAAATGAGCAGTTCTTC,CASSSPGTSGRNEQFF
TRBJ2-7,TRBD1,TRBV5-1,NA,TGCGCCAGCAGTCCCGGGACAGGGTCTCTCCGGCAGTACTTC,CASSPGTGSLRQYF
TRBJ1-2,TRBD1,TRBV30,NA,TGTGCCTGGAGTACCCGATATCGACAGGGGGTGCGAGGCTACACCTTC,CAWSTRYRQGVRGYTF
TRBJ2-7,TRBD1,TRBV5-1,once,TGCGCCAGCAGCTTAACCGGGACAGGGTTCATCGAGCAGTACTTC,CASSLTGTGFIEQYF
TRBJ1-2,NA,TRBV4-1,NA,TGCGCCAGCAGCCGGGGGCAGACCTATGGCTACACCTTC,CASSRGQTYGYTF
TRBJ1-3,NA,TRBV5-1,NA,TGCGCCAGCAGCCTCCCGGGGGCTGGAAACACCATATATTTT,CASSLPGAGNTIYF
TRBJ1-6,NA,TRBV6-5,NA,TGTGCCAGCGGCAAGGGGTTTGCCTATAATTCACCCCTCCACTTT,CASGKGFAYNSPLHF
TRBJ1-5,NA,TRBV10-2,medium-sized,TGCGCCAGTGGGGGGGTCGGGCAGCCCCAGCATTTT,CASGGVGQPQHF
TRBJ2-1,TRBD2,TRBV19,NA,TGTGCCAGCCGAGCGGGAAACTCCTACAATGAGCAGTTCTTC,CASRAGNSYNEQFF
TRBJ2-3,TRBD1,TRBV24-1,NA,TGTGCCACCAGTGACCCCACAGGGGTTGGGAGCACAGATACGCAGTATTTT,CATSDPTGVGSTDTQYF
TRBJ2-5,TRBD2,TRBV24-1,NA,TGTGCCACCAGCTTAGGCGGGGGTAGCGGGGACCAAGAGACCCAGTACTTC,CATSLGGGSGDQETQYF
TRBJ2-5,TRBD1,TRBV5-4,NA,TGTGCCAGCAGCTCGACCGGGACAGGGGAGGGAGAGACCCAGTACTTC,CASSSTGTGEGETQYF
TRBJ2-5,TRBD2,TRBV5-1,NA,TGCGCCAGCAGCCTAGGGACTAGCGGTGCAGGGGGAGCGGCCCAGTACTTC,CASSLGTSGAGGAAQYF
TRBJ2-7,TRBD2,TRBV3-1/TRBV3-2,NA,TGTGCCAGCAGCAGGACTAGCGGCGAGCAGTACTTC,CASSRTSGEQYF
TRBJ2-1,NA,TRBV10-3,once,TGTGCCATCAGTGAGTCCCTAGACCCAGTGCAGTTCTTC,CAISESLDPVQFF
TRBJ1-2,NA,TRBV5-1,NA,TGCGCCAGCAGCGAATCTCTCGCAGCTAGCGGCTACACCTTC,CASSESLAASGYTF
TRBJ2-7,TRBD1,TRBV6-5,NA,TGTGCCAGCAGCACCGGGACAGGGGGACGCGAGCAGTACTTC,CASSTGTGGREQYF
TRBJ1-4,NA,TRBV11-2,once,TGTGCCAGCAGCTTATTCGAGGAGACAGGTATTGAAAAACTGTTTTTT,CASSLFEETGIEKLFF
TRBJ2-1,TRBD1,TRBV5-4,NA,TGTGCCAGCAGCCGGGACAGTGGGGAGCAGTTCTTC,CASSRDSGEQFF
TRBJ1-2,NA,TRBV6-5,once,TGTGCCAGCAGTACACGGACAGACGGAGGCTACACCTTC,CASSTRTDGGYTF
TRBJ1-2,TRBD1,TRBV24-1,NA,TGTGCCACCAGTGAGACAGGGTTAGGCTACACCTTC,CATSETGLGYTF
TRBJ2-5,TRBD1,TRBV24-1,NA,TGTGCCACCAGTGACTACAGGGGCAGGGAGACCCAGTACTTC,CATSDYRGRETQYF
TRBJ2-7,TRBD2,TRBV5-1,NA,TGCGCCAGCAGCTTGGTTAGCGGGTCCCCATACGAGCAGTACTTC,CASSLVSGSPYEQYF
TRBJ2-2,NA,TRBV5-1,NA,TGCGCCAGCAGATGGACAGAGAACACCGGGGAGCTGTTTTTT,CASRWTENTGELFF
TRBJ1-2,NA,TRBV9,NA,TGTGCCAGCAGCGCGGGACATCAGTCGATCTATGGCTACACCTTC,CASSAGHQSIYGYTF
TRBJ1-5,NA,TRBV21-1,NA,TGTGCCAGCAGCTTACGGACAGGGAGATCCCTTTATAGCAATCAGCCCCAGCATTTT,CASSLRTGRSLYSNQPQHF
TRBJ2-7,TRBD2,TRBV5-6,NA,TGTGCCAGCTTCCTAGCGGGAGGGCCTGGGGACGAGCAGTACTTC,CASFLAGGPGDEQYF
TRBJ1-2,TRBD1,TRBV7-9,NA,TGTGCCAGCAGCCCTTGGGACAGCCTGCCGGGCTACACCTTC,CASSPWDSLPGYTF
TRBJ2-7,TRBD2,TRBV28,NA,TGTGCCAGCAGCCCCGGCGGGACTAGCGGGAGCTACGAGCAGTACTTC,CASSPGGTSGSYEQYF
TRBJ2-3,TRBD2,TRBV30,NA,TGTGCCTGGAAGGCTAGCGGAAACACAGATACGCAGTATTTT,CAWKASGNTDTQYF
TRBJ2-2,NA,TRBV19,NA,TGTGCCAGTAGTAATTTGGCCCGGGGGGGGGAGCTGTTTTTT,CASSNLARGGELFF
TRBJ1-2,TRBD1,TRBV6-6,once,TGTGCCAGCAGTCGACAGGGGGCCTATGGCTACACCTTC,CASSRQGAYGYTF
TRBJ2-7,NA,TRBV2,NA,TGTGCCAGCAGTGAAGAGGCAGGGATTAACTACGAGCAGTACTTC,CASSEEAGINYEQYF